Given below is one TCR beta chain in context. Terminally differentiated effector memory CD45RA+ cells were excluded by CCR7 positive selection of CD45RO-negative cells. This entry belongs to a study of shared clonotypes between healthy human individuals. Genomic DNA of each subset was evenly split across several immunoSEQ plates. This table comes from immunoSEQ multiplex PCR, and its TCRdb copy is limited to in-frame clones, with some not included. This sample has about 2.2 million clones, with about 93% found just once. Trimming took off 0 bases at V and 10 bases at J, with 10 bases between the two ends. Germline V CDR1 and CDR2: MNHEY, SVGAGI. This CDR3 contains 13 residues.

This chain joins TRBV6-5 and TRBJ1-5; no clear D. The receptor's source is a man between 18 and 35 years old in good health. Some clones in this sample may be carry-over from other donors' samples. The specimen sequenced was naive CD8+ T cells from PBMCs. The CDR3 DNA follows: TGTGCCAGCAGTTACTCAGACGGCTATCCCCAGCATTTT. Amino acid sequence: CASSYSDGYPQHF.